This T cell receptor beta chain emerged from a study of pediatric ulcerative colitis. Overall study context: Six or seven patients showed pancolitis and two showed left-sided colitis.

The CDR3 is 12 residues long. The germline V gene has CDR1 ENHRY and CDR2 SYGVKD. The V gene lost 4 bases and the J gene lost 7 bases, with 10 bases spanning the gap. No immunosuppressive drugs were given to ulcerative colitis patients before diagnostic colonoscopy. Assay: immunoSEQ multiplex PCR; the TCRdb copy retains only in-frame clones and omits some. The sample holds 59,000 or so clones, just over 75% seen once. Source material: blood. The sequence was collected from a boy younger than 18 with moderate ulcerative colitis. The V call is TRBV10-3, the J call TRBJ1-2; D gene uncertain. CDR3 sequence: CAISVKGFGYTF. DNA for the CDR3: TGTGCCATCAGTGTAAAGGGTTTTGGCTACACCTTC.